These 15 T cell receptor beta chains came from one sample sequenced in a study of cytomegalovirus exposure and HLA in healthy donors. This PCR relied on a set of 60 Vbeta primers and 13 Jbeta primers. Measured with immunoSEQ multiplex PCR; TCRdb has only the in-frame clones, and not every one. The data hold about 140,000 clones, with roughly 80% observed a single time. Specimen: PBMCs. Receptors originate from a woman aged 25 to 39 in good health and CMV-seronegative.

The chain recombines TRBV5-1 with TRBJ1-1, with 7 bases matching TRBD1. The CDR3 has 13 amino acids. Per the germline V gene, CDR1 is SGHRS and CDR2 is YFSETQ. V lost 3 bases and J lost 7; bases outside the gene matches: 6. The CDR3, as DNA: TGCGCCAGCAGCTCTGGACAGGTTAGTGAAGCTTTCTTT. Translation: CASSSGQVSEAFF.

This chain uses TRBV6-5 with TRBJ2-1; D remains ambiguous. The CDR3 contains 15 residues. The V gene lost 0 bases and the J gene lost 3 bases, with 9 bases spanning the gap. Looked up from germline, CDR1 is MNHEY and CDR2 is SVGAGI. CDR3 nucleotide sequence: TGTGCCAGCAGTTACTCAGTTTCGGTCTACAATGAGCAGTTCTTC. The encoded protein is CASSYSVSVYNEQFF.

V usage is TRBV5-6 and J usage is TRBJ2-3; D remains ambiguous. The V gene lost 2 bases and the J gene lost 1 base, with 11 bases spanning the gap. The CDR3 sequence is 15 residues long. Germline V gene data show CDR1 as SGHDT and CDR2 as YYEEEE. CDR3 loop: CASSLTAAGTDTQYF. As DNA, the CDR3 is TGTGCCAGCAGCTTAACAGCCGCAGGCACAGATACGCAGTATTTT.

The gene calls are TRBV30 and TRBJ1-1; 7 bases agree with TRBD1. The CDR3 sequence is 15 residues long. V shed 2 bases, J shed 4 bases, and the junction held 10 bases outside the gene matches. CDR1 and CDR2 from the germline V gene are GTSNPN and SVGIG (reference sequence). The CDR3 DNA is TGTGCCTGGAGTACGAGGGACAGATTTGTCACTGAAGCTTTCTTT. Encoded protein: CAWSTRDRFVTEAFF.

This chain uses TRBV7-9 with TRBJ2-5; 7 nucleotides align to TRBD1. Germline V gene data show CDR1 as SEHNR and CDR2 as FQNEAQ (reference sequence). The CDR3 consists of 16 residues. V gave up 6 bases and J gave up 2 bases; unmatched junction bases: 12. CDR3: CASRDTTRGSQETQYF. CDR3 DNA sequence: TGTGCCAGCAGGGATACTACCAGGGGGTCTCAAGAGACCCAGTACTTC.

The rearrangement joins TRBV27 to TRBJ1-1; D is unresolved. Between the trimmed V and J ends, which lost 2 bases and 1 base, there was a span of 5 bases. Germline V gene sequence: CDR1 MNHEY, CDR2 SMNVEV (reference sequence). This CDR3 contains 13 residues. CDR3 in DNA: TGTGCCAGCAGTTTAACGGGGAACACTGAAGCTTTCTTT. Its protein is CASSLTGNTEAFF.

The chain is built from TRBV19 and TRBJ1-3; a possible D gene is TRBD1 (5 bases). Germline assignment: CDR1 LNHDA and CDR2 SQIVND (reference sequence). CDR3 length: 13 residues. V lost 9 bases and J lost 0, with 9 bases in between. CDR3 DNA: TGTGCCAGCAGGGATCTCTCTGGAAACACCATATATTTT. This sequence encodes CASRDLSGNTIYF.

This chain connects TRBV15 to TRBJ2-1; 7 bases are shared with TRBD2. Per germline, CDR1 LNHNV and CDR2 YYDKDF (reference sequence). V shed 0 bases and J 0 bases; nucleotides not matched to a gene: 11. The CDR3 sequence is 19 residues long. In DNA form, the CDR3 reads TGTGCCACCAGCAGAGACTTGGGGGGGAGAATACCCTCCTACAATGAGCAGTTCTTC. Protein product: CATSRDLGGRIPSYNEQFF.

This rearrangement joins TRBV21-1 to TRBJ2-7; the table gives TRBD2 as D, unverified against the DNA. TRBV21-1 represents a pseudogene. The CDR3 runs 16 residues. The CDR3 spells CASSNCGVTEYYEQYF. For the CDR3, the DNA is TGTGCCAGCAGCAACTGCGGGGTGACAGAGTACTACGAGCAGTACTTC.

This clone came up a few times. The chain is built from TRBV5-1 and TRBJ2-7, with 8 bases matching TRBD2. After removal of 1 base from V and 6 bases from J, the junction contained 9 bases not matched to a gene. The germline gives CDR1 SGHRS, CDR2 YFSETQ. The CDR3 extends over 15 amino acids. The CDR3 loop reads CASSLRPGGPGEQYF. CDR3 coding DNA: TGCGCCAGCAGCTTGAGACCGGGAGGGCCGGGCGAGCAGTACTTC.

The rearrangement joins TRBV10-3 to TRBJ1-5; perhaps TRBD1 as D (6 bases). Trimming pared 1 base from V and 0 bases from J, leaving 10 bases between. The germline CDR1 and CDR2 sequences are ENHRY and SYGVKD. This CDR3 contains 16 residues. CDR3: CAISEFQGNSNQPQHF. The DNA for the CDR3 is TGTGCCATCAGTGAGTTTCAGGGGAATAGCAATCAGCCCCAGCATTTT.

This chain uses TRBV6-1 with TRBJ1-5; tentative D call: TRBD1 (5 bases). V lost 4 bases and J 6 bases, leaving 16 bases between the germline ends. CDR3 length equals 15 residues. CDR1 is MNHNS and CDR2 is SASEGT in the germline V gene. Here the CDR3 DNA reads TGTGCCAGCAGTGCCGTGGGGGGAATAAGTCAGCCCCAGCATTTT. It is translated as CASSAVGGISQPQHF.

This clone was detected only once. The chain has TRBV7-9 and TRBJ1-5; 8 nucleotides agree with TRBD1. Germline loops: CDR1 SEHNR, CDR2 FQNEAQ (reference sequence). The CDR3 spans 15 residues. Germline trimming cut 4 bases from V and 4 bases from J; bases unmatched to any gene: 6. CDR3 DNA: TGTGCCAGCAGCTCCGGGACAGGTTTAAATCAGCCCCAGCATTTT. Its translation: CASSSGTGLNQPQHF. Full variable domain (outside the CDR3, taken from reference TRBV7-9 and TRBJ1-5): DTGVSQNPRHKITKRGQNVTFRCDPISEHNRLYWYRQTLGQGPEFLTYFQNEAQLEKSRLLSDRFSAERPKGSFSTLEIQRTEQGDSAMYLCASSSGTGLNQPQHFGDGTRLSIL.

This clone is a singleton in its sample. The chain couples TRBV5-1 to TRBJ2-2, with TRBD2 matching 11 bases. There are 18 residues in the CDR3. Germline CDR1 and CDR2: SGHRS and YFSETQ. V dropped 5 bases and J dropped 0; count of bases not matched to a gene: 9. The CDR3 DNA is TGCGCCAGCAGGGCCTCTAGCGGGGGGACCGCGAACACCGGGGAGCTGTTTTTT. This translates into CASRASSGGTANTGELFF. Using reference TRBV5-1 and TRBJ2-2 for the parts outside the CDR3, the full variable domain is KAGVTQTPRYLIKTRGQQVTLSCSPISGHRSVSWYQQTPGQGLQFLFEYFSETQRNKGNFPGRFSGRQFSNSRSEMNVSTLELGDSALYLCASRASSGGTANTGELFFGEGSRLTVL.

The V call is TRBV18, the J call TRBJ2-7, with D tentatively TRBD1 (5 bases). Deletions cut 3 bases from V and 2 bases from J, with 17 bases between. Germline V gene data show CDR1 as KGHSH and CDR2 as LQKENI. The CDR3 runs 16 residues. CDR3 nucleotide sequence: TGTGCCAGCTCACCCCTTGCCGTGACAGATCCCTACGAGCAGTACTTC. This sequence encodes CASSPLAVTDPYEQYF.